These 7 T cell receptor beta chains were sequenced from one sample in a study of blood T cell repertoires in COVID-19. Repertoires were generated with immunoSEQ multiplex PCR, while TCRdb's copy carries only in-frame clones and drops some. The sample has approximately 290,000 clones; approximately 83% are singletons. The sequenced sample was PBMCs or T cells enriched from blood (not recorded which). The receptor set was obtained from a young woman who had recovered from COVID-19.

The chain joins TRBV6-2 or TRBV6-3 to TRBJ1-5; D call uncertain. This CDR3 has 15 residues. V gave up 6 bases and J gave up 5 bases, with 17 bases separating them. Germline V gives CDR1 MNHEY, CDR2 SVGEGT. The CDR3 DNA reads TGTGCCAGCAGCGACCCGGGAGGGAATCATCAGCCCCAGCATTTT. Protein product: CASSDPGGNHQPQHF.

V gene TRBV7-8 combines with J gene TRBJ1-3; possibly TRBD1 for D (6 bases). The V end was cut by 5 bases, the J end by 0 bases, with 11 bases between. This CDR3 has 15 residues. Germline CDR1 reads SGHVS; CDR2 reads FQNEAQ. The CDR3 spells CASSRGRFSGNTIYF. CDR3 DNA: TGTGCCAGCAGCCGGGGGCGTTTCTCTGGAAACACCATATATTTT.

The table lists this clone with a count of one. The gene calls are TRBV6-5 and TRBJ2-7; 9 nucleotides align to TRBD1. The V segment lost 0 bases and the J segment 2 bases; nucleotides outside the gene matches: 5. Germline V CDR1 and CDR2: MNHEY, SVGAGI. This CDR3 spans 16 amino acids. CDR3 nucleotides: TGTGCCAGCAGTTACTCTGCGGGACAGGGCGCCTACGAGCAGTACTTC. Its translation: CASSYSAGQGAYEQYF.

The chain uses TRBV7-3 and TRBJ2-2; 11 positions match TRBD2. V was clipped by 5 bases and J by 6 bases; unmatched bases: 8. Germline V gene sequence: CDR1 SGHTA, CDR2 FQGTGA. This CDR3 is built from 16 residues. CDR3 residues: CASSQTSGRTAGELFF. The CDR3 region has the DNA TGTGCCAGCAGCCAAACTAGCGGGAGAACGGCCGGGGAGCTGTTTTTT.

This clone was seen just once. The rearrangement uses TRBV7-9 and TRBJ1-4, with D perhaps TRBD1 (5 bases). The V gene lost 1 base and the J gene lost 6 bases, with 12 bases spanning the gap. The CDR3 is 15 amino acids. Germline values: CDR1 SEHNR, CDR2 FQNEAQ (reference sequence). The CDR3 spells CASSLGAPGHEKLFF. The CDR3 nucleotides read TGTGCCAGCAGCTTAGGTGCGCCAGGGCATGAAAAACTGTTTTTT.

The CDR3 loop reads CATSDAGQGNTGELFF. For the CDR3, the DNA is TGTGCCACCAGTGATGCGGGACAGGGTAACACCGGGGAGCTGTTTTTT. The chain combines TRBV24-1 with TRBJ2-2, with 9 bases fitting TRBD1. The length of the CDR3 is 16 residues. The V and J ends lost 3 bases and 2 bases, in that order; junction bases with no gene match: 3. In germline, CDR1 is KGHDR, CDR2 SFDVKD.

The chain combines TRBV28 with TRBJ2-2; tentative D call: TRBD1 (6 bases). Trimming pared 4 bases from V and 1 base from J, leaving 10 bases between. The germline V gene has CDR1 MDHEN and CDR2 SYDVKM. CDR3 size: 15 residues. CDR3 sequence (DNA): TGTGCCAGCAGTTGGGACACCTTGAACACCGGGGAGCTGTTTTTT. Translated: CASSWDTLNTGELFF.